This TCR beta chain originates from a study of early T cells in non-severe SARS-CoV-2 infection. Study-level information: From unsorted whole blood, bulk RNA was sequenced, and the chains remained unpaired.

The CDR3 has 15 residues. Germline values: CDR1 SGHAT, CDR2 FQNNGV. Trimming took off 1 base at V and 4 bases at J, with 13 bases between the two ends. Attachment of unique molecular identifiers was made to individual cDNA molecules. TCRdb reprocessed the 5' RACE reads via MiXCR and lists one record per CDR3 protein. The sample lists 30,000 to 40,000 distinct CDR3 sequences; 5% to 7% were seen once. Many counts were recorded for this clonotype. No antigen is known for it. Study results and caveats: Lookups in VDJdb leaned toward anti-spike CD8 responses and missed private and CD4 specificities.

The chain joins TRBV11-2 to TRBJ1-2; the D gene is possibly TRBD1 (5 bases). Sequenced: whole blood. This sequence originates from an adult who was a healthcare worker with PCR-confirmed SARS-CoV-2 infection or an uninfected control (not recorded which). DNA of the CDR3: TGTGCCAGCAGCTTAGGTCGCCAGGGTCCCTATGGCTACACCTTC. As protein: CASSLGRQGPYGYTF.